These 29 T cell receptor beta chains were all obtained from the same sample, sequenced in a study of blood T cell repertoires in COVID-19. Assay used: immunoSEQ multiplex PCR; TCRdb lists only in-frame clones, some missing. The sample records about 140,000 clones, 81% being singletons. The specimen was peripheral blood. The origin of the receptors is a human donor in a cohort sampled during active COVID-19.

The chain uses TRBV6-5 and TRBJ2-2; D uncertain. The CDR3 sequence is 14 residues long. The V gene's germline CDR1 is MNHEY and CDR2 SVGAGI. V was clipped by 2 bases and J by 5 bases, with 9 bases between them. DNA of the CDR3: TGTGCCAGCAGTTACCTCTCCTTAACCGGGGAGCTGTTTTTT. Its translation: CASSYLSLTGELFF.

The V gene is TRBV5-4, the J gene TRBJ1-6, with D possibly TRBD1 on 6 matching bases. Germline V gene data show CDR1 as SGHNT and CDR2 as YYREEE (reference sequence). Trimming cost V 1 base and J 6 bases, with 8 bases left between them. The CDR3 loop spans 14 amino acids. The CDR3 DNA follows: TGTGCCAGCAGCTTGTCACAGGGTAATTCACCCCTCCACTTT. Amino acid sequence: CASSLSQGNSPLHF.

The chain joins TRBV9 to TRBJ2-7, with 13 nucleotides matching TRBD2. V shed 5 bases and J 6 bases; nucleotides not matched to a gene: 5. Germline lookup yields CDR1 SGDLS and CDR2 YYNGEE. This CDR3 has 14 residues. CDR3: CASSPGLAGSEQYF. In DNA form, the CDR3 reads TGTGCCAGCAGTCCGGGACTAGCGGGATCCGAGCAGTACTTC.

The chain carries TRBV28 and TRBJ1-1; D not resolved. In germline, CDR1 is MDHEN, CDR2 SYDVKM. The CDR3 covers 17 residues. CDR3 sequence: CPSSLHGGRGMNTEAFF. The CDR3 DNA sequence: TGTCCAAGCAGTTTGCATGGAGGACGGGGAATGAACACTGAAGCTTTCTTT.

This clone was recorded only once. This sample also contains other DNA sequences that code for the same CDR3. The chain couples TRBV11-2 to TRBJ2-7, with TRBD2 matching over 10 bases. V lost 1 base to trimming and J lost 4 bases; unmatched junction nucleotides: 4. Germline V gene data show CDR1 as SGHAT and CDR2 as FQNNGV. This CDR3 comprises 15 residues. The CDR3 region is CASSLGLAGVYEQYF. In DNA, the CDR3 is TGTGCCAGCAGCTTAGGTCTAGCGGGAGTATACGAGCAGTACTTC. Full variable domain (outside the CDR3, taken from reference TRBV11-2 and TRBJ2-7): EAGVAQSPRYKIIEKRQSVAFWCNPISGHATLYWYQQILGQGPKLLIQFQNNGVVDDSQLPKDRFSAERLKGVDSTLKIQPAKLEDSAVYLCASSLGLAGVYEQYFGPGTRLTVT.

The chain is built from TRBV24-1 and TRBJ2-5; D might be TRBD2 (6 bases). V lost 4 bases and J 5 bases, leaving 22 bases between the germline ends. The CDR3 is 17 residues long. From germline, CDR1 is KGHDR and CDR2 SFDVKD. The CDR3 region has the DNA TGTGCCACCAGTGACTCCCGCACCGGGGGTAGTAAGGAGACCCAGTACTTC. Protein product: CATSDSRTGGSKETQYF.

The chain is built from TRBV14 and TRBJ2-7, with 9 bases aligning to TRBD1. The CDR3 extends over 16 amino acids. The V and J ends lost 1 base and 5 bases, in that order; junction bases with no gene match: 9. Germline values: CDR1 SGHDN, CDR2 FVKESK. The CDR3 spells CASSQARDRVSDEQYF. As DNA, the CDR3 is TGTGCCAGCAGCCAAGCTCGGGACAGGGTGTCGGACGAGCAGTACTTC.

The J gene is TRBJ2-5, the V gene TRBV18; 7 positions match TRBD1. This CDR3 contains 15 residues. V trimming: 6 bases; J trimming: 4 bases; junction bases outside the gene matches: 11. Germline-derived CDR1 and CDR2 are KGHSH and LQKENI. CDR3: CASSPGQAPRETQYF. The CDR3 coding sequence is TGTGCCAGCTCCCCTGGACAGGCCCCTCGAGAGACCCAGTACTTC.

The rearrangement uses TRBV12-3 or TRBV12-4 and TRBJ2-7; 8 bases line up with TRBD1. The CDR3 has 13 amino acids. Losses at the gene ends were 5 bases for V and 2 bases for J; bases not matched to a gene: 2. The CDR3 protein is CASSRTGTYEQYF. The CDR3 coding sequence is TGTGCCAGCAGTAGGACAGGGACCTACGAGCAGTACTTC.

Only one count was recorded for this clone. The chain employs TRBV7-3 and TRBJ2-5, with 9 bases aligning to TRBD1. The CDR3 totals 15 residues. Looked up from germline, CDR1 is SGHTA and CDR2 is FQGTGA. V lost 6 bases to trimming and J lost 4 bases; unmatched junction nucleotides: 9. The CDR3 nucleotides are TGTGCCAGCAGTCCAACAGGGGGCGCGGGAGAGACCCAGTACTTC. It yields the protein CASSPTGGAGETQYF.

This sequence joins TRBV29-1 and TRBJ2-1, with 16 bases aligning to TRBD2. CDR1 SQVTM and CDR2 ANQGSEA come from the germline V gene. The CDR3 consists of 16 residues. V gave up 7 bases and J gave up 2 bases; unmatched junction bases: 5. CDR3 sequence (DNA): TGCAGCGCAGGGACTAGCGGGAGGGCCACCTACAATGAGCAGTTCTTC. It encodes CSAGTSGRATYNEQFF.

This rearrangement joins TRBV23-1 to TRBJ2-7; a possible D gene is TRBD2 (6 bases). TRBV23-1 is an open reading frame, and its role is uncertain. The CDR3 runs to 13 residues. Trimming removed 2 bases at V and 6 bases at J, with 11 bases between. CDR3 DNA: TGCGCCAGCAGTCAAGGGCAGGGAGGCGAGCAGTACTTC. Translated: CASSQGQGGEQYF.

The chain links TRBV19 to TRBJ2-7; D is unresolved. The ends were cut back, 6 bases at V and 3 bases at J, with 18 bases in the middle. CDR3 size: 15 residues. Germline V lookup: CDR1 LNHDA, CDR2 SQIVND (reference sequence). CDR3 sequence: CASSKVLTVDYEQYF. The CDR3 bases are TGTGCCAGTAGCAAGGTTCTAACAGTAGACTACGAGCAGTACTTC.

The rearrangement uses TRBV28 and TRBJ2-5; D possibly corresponds to TRBD2 (6 bases). V was clipped by 4 bases and J by 5 bases, with 17 bases between them. From germline, CDR1 is MDHEN and CDR2 SYDVKM. The CDR3 contains 15 residues. CDR3 nucleotides: TGTGCCAGCAGTTCCCAAGGAGGGCCAGGGGAGACCCAGTACTTC. It translates to CASSSQGGPGETQYF.

The gene calls are TRBV4-1 and TRBJ2-5; 13 bases fit TRBD2. Germline trimming cut 0 bases from V and 2 bases from J; bases unmatched to any gene: 3. CDR3 length: 17 residues. Germline V gene lookup returns CDR1 MGHRA and CDR2 YSYEKL. CDR3 residues: CASSQDRTSGSQETQYF. The CDR3, as DNA: TGCGCCAGCAGCCAAGATCGGACTAGCGGGAGTCAAGAGACCCAGTACTTC.

The V and J genes are TRBV19 and TRBJ2-3; a possible D gene is TRBD2 (5 bases). The CDR3 runs to 14 residues. The germline V gene encodes CDR1 LNHDA and CDR2 SQIVND (reference sequence). V dropped 4 bases and J dropped 4 bases, with 12 bases sitting between them. CDR3 residues: CASSRGAAADTQYF. In DNA form, the CDR3 reads TGTGCCAGTAGTAGGGGAGCCGCGGCAGATACGCAGTATTTT.

V is TRBV19 and J is TRBJ2-5; tentatively, D is TRBD1 (6 bases). The V end lost 5 bases, the J end lost 1 base, and 14 bases lay between the germline ends. Germline V gives CDR1 LNHDA, CDR2 SQIVND (reference sequence). This CDR3 has 15 residues. DNA for the CDR3: TGTGCCAGTAGTTCTACAGGGTCGGGCCAAGAGACCCAGTACTTC. Translated, it gives CASSSTGSGQETQYF.

The rearrangement links TRBV28 to TRBJ1-2, with no clear D. V was pared by 3 bases and J by 0 bases, with 11 bases between. From germline, CDR1 is MDHEN and CDR2 SYDVKM. The CDR3 covers 15 residues. The CDR3 loop is CASSFLTPANYGYTF. The CDR3 DNA reads as TGTGCCAGCAGTTTCCTTACGCCAGCTAACTATGGCTACACCTTC.

The rearrangement uses TRBV6-5 and TRBJ2-5, with 7 bases matching TRBD2. V shed 0 bases, J shed 5 bases, and the junction held 9 bases outside the gene matches. Per germline, CDR1 MNHEY and CDR2 SVGAGI. The CDR3 runs to 16 residues. Here the CDR3 DNA reads TGTGCCAGCAGTTACTCCCCGGGGAGGGCCGGGGAGACCCAGTACTTC. This sequence encodes CASSYSPGRAGETQYF.

This chain links TRBV2 with TRBJ1-1, with TRBD1 as a possible D gene (5 bases). Germline V gives CDR1 SNHLY, CDR2 FYNNEI. Trimming took off 3 bases at V and 1 base at J, with 9 bases between the two ends. The CDR3 totals 14 residues. The CDR3 spells CASSDQGRNTEAFF. The CDR3 DNA is TGTGCCAGCAGTGATCAGGGTAGGAACACTGAAGCTTTCTTT. Full variable domain (remainder filled in from reference TRBV2 and TRBJ1-1): EPEVTQTPSHQVTQMGQEVILRCVPISNHLYFYWYRQILGQKVEFLVSFYNNEISEKSEIFDDQFSVERPDGSNFTLKIRSTKLEDSAMYFCASSDQGRNTEAFFGQGTRLTVV.

The chain has TRBV23-1 and TRBJ2-7, with 9 nucleotides matching TRBD1. TRBV23-1 is filed as an ORF, its function uncertain. J gave up 2 bases and V 0 bases, and 11 bases lay outside the gene matches. CDR3 length: 18 residues. For the CDR3, the DNA is TGCGCCAGCAGTCAATCCCCCCCCGGACAGGGGCATACCTACGAGCAGTACTTC. Translated, it gives CASSQSPPGQGHTYEQYF.

This chain uses TRBV5-4 with TRBJ2-1, with 8 bases identical to TRBD2. Trimming at V came to 1 base and at J to 4 bases, leaving 4 bases not matched to a gene. CDR1 is SGHNT and CDR2 is YYREEE in the germline V gene (reference sequence). This CDR3 region has 15 residues. CDR3 region: CASSLFSGVYNEQFF. The CDR3 nucleotides read TGTGCCAGCAGCTTGTTTAGCGGGGTATACAATGAGCAGTTCTTC.

As for this clone: Additional DNA sequences in this sample encode the identical CDR3. The chain uses TRBV5-1 and TRBJ1-4; D remains unclear. Germline V gives CDR1 SGHRS, CDR2 YFSETQ. V was shortened by 0 bases and J by 0 bases, with 6 bases between the two germline ends. This CDR3 contains 15 residues. Here the CDR3 reads CASSLARATNEKLFF. Written as DNA, the CDR3 is TGCGCCAGCAGCTTGGCACGGGCAACTAATGAAAAACTGTTTTTT.

J is TRBJ1-1 and V is TRBV14; D is possibly TRBD1 (6 bases). The CDR3 spans 13 residues. Looked up from germline, CDR1 is SGHDN and CDR2 is FVKESK. V gave up 5 bases and J gave up 1 base, with 8 bases separating them. The CDR3 protein is CASSSQGNTEAFF. In DNA form, the CDR3 reads TGTGCCAGCAGCTCACAGGGGAACACTGAAGCTTTCTTT.

This chain joins TRBV6-2 or TRBV6-3 and TRBJ2-7; D is possibly TRBD2 (5 bases). Per germline, CDR1 MNHEY and CDR2 SVGEGT. The CDR3 consists of 17 residues. V lost 6 bases and J lost 4, with 25 bases in between. The CDR3 reads CASSGGGLFTLTYEQYF. The CDR3 DNA is TGTGCCAGCAGCGGCGGCGGGCTGTTCACCCTAACTTACGAGCAGTACTTC.

This clone occurred once. The J gene is TRBJ2-7, the V gene TRBV7-2; 10 positions agree with TRBD2. The trim removed 5 bases at V and 4 bases at J, leaving 11 bases unmatched. Germline V lookup: CDR1 SGHTA, CDR2 FQGNSA. This CDR3 region has 16 residues. CDR3 sequence (DNA): TGTGCCAGCAGCCTGATTCCGGGACTAGCGTCTTACGAGCAGTACTTC. Amino acid sequence: CASSLIPGLASYEQYF.

The V call is TRBV9, the J call TRBJ2-3; D is perhaps TRBD1 (5 bases). There are 14 residues in the CDR3. V was shortened by 1 base and J by 6 bases, with 12 bases between the two germline ends. Germline values: CDR1 SGDLS, CDR2 YYNGEE. As DNA, the CDR3 is TGTGCCAGCAGCGTAAGGGGCGATAGGGATACGCAGTATTTT. Its translation is CASSVRGDRDTQYF.

The chain has TRBV18 and TRBJ1-4; 7 bases map to TRBD1. The junction had 3 bases not matched to a gene; V was cut back by 6 bases and J by 2 bases. The germline gives CDR1 KGHSH, CDR2 LQKENI. CDR3 length equals 14 residues. CDR3 nucleotides: TGTGCCAGCTCGGCGACAGGGACTAATGAAAAACTGTTTTTT. Amino acid sequence: CASSATGTNEKLFF.

V usage is TRBV9 and J usage is TRBJ2-7; 12 bases fit TRBD1. The CDR3 totals 16 residues. The V segment lost 2 bases and the J segment 3 bases; nucleotides outside the gene matches: 6. From germline, CDR1 is SGDLS and CDR2 YYNGEE. The CDR3 loop is CASSVGTGGLYYEQYF. DNA for the CDR3: TGTGCCAGCAGCGTCGGGACAGGGGGCTTATACTACGAGCAGTACTTC.